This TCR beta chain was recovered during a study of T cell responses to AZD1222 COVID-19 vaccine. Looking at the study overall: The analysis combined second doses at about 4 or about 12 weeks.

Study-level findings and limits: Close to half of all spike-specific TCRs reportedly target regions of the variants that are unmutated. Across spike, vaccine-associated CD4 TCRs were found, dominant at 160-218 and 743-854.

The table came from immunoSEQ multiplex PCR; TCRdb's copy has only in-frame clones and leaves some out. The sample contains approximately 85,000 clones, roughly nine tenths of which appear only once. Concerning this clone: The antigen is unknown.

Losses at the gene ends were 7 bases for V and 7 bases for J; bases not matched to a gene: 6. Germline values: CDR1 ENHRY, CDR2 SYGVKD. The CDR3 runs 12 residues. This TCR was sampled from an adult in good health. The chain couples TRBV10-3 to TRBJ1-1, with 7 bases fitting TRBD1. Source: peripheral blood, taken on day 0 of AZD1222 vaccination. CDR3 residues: CAITNGQVEAFF. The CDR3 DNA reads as TGTGCCATCACTAACGGACAGGTTGAAGCTTTCTTT.